The clone carrying this T cell receptor (beta chain) has just one count. This sample is part of a study of blood T cell repertoires in COVID-19. In the study overall: COVID-19 samples collected from the United States, Italy and Spain covered acute and convalescent phases. PBMCs, B-cell-depleted T cells, or T cells provided the cDNA or gDNA that made up the material.

TCRdb's copy holds only in-frame clones and misses some; the assay was immunoSEQ multiplex PCR. The sample includes approximately 200,000 clones, about 87% of them seen just once. CDR3 length equals 13 residues. The V and J ends lost 6 bases and 7 bases respectively, with 10 bases between them. The germline CDR1 and CDR2 sequences are MNHEY and SVGAGI. The rearrangement joins TRBV6-5 to TRBJ1-6; D is perhaps TRBD1 (6 bases). Sequencing was done on a sample of peripheral blood. The TCR originated in a man in his 70s with acute or convalescent COVID-19. CDR3 in amino acids: CASSSDRNSPLHF. As DNA, the CDR3 is TGTGCCAGCAGCTCAGACAGGAATTCACCCCTCCACTTT.